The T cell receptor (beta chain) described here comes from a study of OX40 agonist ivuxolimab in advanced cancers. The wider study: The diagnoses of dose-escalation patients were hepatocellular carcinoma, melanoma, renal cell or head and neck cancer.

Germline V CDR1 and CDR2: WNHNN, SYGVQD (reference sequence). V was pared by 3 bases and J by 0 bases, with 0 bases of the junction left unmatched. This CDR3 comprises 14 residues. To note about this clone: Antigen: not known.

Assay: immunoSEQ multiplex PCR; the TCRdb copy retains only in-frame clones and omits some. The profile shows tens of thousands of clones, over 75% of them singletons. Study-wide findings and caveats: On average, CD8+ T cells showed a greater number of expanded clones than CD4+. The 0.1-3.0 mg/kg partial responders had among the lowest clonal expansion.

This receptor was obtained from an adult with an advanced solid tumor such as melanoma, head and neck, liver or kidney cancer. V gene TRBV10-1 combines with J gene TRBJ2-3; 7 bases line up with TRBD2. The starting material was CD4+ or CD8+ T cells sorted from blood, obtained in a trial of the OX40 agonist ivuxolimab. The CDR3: CASSEAGSTDTQYF. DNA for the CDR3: TGCGCCAGCAGTGAAGCGGGGAGCACAGATACGCAGTATTTT.